Listed here is a single T cell receptor beta chain. Its matching antigen is unknown. Data came from immunoSEQ multiplex PCR; TCRdb stores just in-frame clones and leaves some out. Found here are over 85,000 clones, roughly 93% of them singletons; the top ten hold 0.46%. CD4+CD25+CD127- Tregs, CD4+CD25- non-Tregs, CD4 and CD8 cells were sorted. This specimen belongs to a study of Tregs in tolerant kidney transplant recipients. Study background: The nonmyeloablative bone marrow transplants came from related graft donors, with transient mixed chimerism. Study results and limitations: The most relevant donor-specific Treg TCRbeta repertoire apparently came from expansion with activated donor B cells.

Deletions cut 3 bases from V and 6 bases from J, with 9 bases between. CDR3 size: 12 residues. The germline V gene has CDR1 MNHEY and CDR2 SMNVEV (reference sequence). This TCR came from a human donor who received a combined kidney and bone marrow transplant. The chain joins TRBV27 to TRBJ2-7; D gene unclear. Sample: CD4+ T cells from blood, taken before the transplant. CDR3 coding DNA: TGTGCCAGCAGTTTTAGGAGTTCCGAGCAGTACTTC. This sequence encodes CASSFRSSEQYF.